One T cell receptor (beta chain) is described in this entry. The CDR3 runs to 15 residues. Trimming removed 4 bases at V and 6 bases at J, with 15 bases between. Germline CDR1 is SGHVS and CDR2 is FQNEAQ. The data originate from a study of OX40 agonist ivuxolimab in advanced cancers. Using immunoSEQ multiplex PCR, the repertoire was profiled, and TCRdb retains in-frame clones only, with some absent. The table has around 92,000 clones, less than 95% seen once. The sample was CD4+ or CD8+ T cells sorted from blood, taken in a trial of the OX40 agonist ivuxolimab. V usage is TRBV7-8 and J usage is TRBJ2-2; D assignment may be TRBD1 or TRBD2 (6 bases each). This receptor was identified in an adult with an advanced solid tumor such as melanoma, head and neck, liver or kidney cancer. The DNA of the CDR3 is TGTGCCAGCAGCTGGGGGCGGGGAGAGTCCGGGGAGCTGTTTTTT. Translating gives CASSWGRGESGELFF. Full variable domain (rest looked up from reference TRBV7-8 and TRBJ2-2): GAGVSQSPRYKVAKRGQDVALRCDPISGHVSLFWYQQALGQGPEFLTYFQNEAQLDKSGLPSDRFFAERPEGSVSTLKIQRTQQEDSAVYLCASSWGRGESGELFFGEGSRLTVL.